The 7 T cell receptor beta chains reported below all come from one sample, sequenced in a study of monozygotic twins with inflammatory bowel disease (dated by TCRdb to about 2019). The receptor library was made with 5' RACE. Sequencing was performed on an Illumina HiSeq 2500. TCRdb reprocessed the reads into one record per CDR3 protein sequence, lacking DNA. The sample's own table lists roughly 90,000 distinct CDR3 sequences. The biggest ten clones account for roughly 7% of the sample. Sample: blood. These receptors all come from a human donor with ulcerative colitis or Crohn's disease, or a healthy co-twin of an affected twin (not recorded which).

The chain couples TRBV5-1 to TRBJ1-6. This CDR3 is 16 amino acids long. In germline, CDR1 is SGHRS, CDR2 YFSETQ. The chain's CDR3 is CASSLGQYSYNSPLHF.

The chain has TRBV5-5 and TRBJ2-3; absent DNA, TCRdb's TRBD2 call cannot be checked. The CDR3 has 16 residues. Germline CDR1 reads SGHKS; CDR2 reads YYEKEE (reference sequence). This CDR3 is CASSFAAGGSTDTQYF.

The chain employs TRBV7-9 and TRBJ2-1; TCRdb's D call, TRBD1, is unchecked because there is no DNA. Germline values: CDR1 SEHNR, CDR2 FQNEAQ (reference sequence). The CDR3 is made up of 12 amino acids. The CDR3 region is CASSLSGTIAHF. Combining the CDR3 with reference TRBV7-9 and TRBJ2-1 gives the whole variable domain DTGVSQNPRHKITKRGQNVTFRCDPISEHNRLYWYRQTLGQGPEFLTYFQNEAQLEKSRLLSDRFSAERPKGSFSTLEIQRTEQGDSAMYLCASSLSGTIAHFGPGTRLTVL.

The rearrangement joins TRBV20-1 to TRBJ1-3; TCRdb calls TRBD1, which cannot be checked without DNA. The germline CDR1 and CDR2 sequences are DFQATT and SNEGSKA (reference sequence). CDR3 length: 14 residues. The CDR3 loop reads CSARGQGLGNTIYF.

This chain's CDR3 is CASSQSNAIANYGYTF. V usage is TRBV27 and J usage is TRBJ1-2. CDR3 length equals 16 residues. The germline V gene encodes CDR1 MNHEY and CDR2 SMNVEV (reference sequence).

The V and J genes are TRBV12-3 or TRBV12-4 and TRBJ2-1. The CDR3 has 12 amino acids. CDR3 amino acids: CASSLLHNEQFF.

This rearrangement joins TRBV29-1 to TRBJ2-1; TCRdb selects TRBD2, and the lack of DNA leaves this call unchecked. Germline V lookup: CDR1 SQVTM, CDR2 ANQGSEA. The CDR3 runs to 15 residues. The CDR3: CSVEPSSGGANEQFF.